The entry below describes one TCR beta chain. The CDR3 length is 13 residues. V lost 6 bases to trimming and J lost 6 bases, with 14 bases between them. Germline CDR1 is LNHDA and CDR2 is SQIVND (reference sequence). The sample is drawn from a study of blood T cell repertoires in COVID-19. Background on the study: The United States, Italy and Spain supplied acute and convalescent COVID-19 samples.

Here immunoSEQ multiplex PCR was the method, and the copy in TCRdb shows in-frame clones only, minus some. The sample contains around 200,000 clones, about 86% of which appear only once. Sequenced sample: peripheral blood. The chain uses TRBV19 and TRBJ1-2, with a tentative D call TRBD1 (6 bases). The TCR comes from a man aged 70 or older with active or convalescent COVID-19. The CDR3 here is CASSSPHRDGYTF. DNA of the CDR3: TGTGCCAGTAGCTCCCCACACAGGGATGGCTACACCTTC. The full variable domain, its missing parts supplied by reference TRBV19 and TRBJ1-2, is DGGITQSPKYLFRKEGQNVTLSCEQNLNHDAMYWYRQDPGQGLRLIYYSQIVNDFQKGDIAEGYSVSREKKESFPLTVTSAQKNPTAFYLCASSSPHRDGYTFGSGTRLTVV.